The clone carrying this T cell receptor (beta chain) occurred a few times. The sample is drawn from a study of metastatic and nonmetastatic thyroid tumors. The CDR3 spans 15 residues. In germline, CDR1 is LNHDA, CDR2 SQIVND (reference sequence). Unmatched junction bases numbered 3, after V lost 1 base and J lost 5 bases. Using MiXCR, TCRdb reanalyzed the PCR reads. The data contain tens of thousands of clones, approximately 26% of them singletons. Patients were all untreated before their thyroid surgery. Sequencing used blood. The origin of this receptor is a male donor with papillary thyroid cancer or a benign thyroid nodule (not recorded which). Some clones in this sample may be carry-over from other donors' samples. This rearrangement joins TRBV19 to TRBJ2-2; 8 bases are a match to TRBD1. The DNA for the CDR3 is TGTGCCAGTAGTATAGGACAGGGGTCAACCGGGGAGCTGTTTTTT. Translated: CASSIGQGSTGELFF.